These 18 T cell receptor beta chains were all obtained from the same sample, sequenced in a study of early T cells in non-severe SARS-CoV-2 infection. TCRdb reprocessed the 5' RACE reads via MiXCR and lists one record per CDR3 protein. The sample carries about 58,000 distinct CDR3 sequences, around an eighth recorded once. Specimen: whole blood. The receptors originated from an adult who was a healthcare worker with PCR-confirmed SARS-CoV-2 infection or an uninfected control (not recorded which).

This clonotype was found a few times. The CDR3 loop is CATSDSGQGASSPYEQYF. CDR3 sequence (DNA): TGTGCCACCAGTGACTCTGGACAGGGGGCGTCATCCCCCTACGAGCAGTACTTC. V is TRBV24-1 and J is TRBJ2-7; 11 nucleotides match TRBD1. The germline CDR1 and CDR2 sequences are KGHDR and SFDVKD. The CDR3 is 18 amino acids. The V and J ends lost 4 bases and 2 bases, in that order; junction bases with no gene match: 12.

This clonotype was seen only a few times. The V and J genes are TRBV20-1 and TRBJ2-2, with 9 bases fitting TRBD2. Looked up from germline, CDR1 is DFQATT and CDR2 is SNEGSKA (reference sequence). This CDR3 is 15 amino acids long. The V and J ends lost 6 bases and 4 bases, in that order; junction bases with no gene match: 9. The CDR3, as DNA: TGCAGTGCCATCAATAGCGGGAGTCCCACCGGGGAGCTGTTTTTT. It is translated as CSAINSGSPTGELFF.

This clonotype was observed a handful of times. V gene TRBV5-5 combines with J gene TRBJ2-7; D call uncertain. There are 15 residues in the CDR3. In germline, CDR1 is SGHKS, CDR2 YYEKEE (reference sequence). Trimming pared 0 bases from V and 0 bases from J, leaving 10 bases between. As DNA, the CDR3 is TGTGCCAGCAGCTTGGTATCGACCGCCTCCTACGAGCAGTACTTC. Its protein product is CASSLVSTASYEQYF.

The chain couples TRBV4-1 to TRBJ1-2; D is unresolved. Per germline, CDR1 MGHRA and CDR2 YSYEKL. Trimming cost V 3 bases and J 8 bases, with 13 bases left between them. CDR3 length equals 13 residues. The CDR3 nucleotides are TGCGCCAGCAGCCAGTTAATCGGACTCGGCTACACCTTC. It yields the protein CASSQLIGLGYTF.

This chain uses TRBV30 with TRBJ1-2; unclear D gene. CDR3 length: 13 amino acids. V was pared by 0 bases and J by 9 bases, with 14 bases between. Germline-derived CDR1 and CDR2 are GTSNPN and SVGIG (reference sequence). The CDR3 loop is CAWSVQNPGSYTF. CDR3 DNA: TGTGCCTGGAGTGTACAGAACCCCGGGAGCTACACCTTC.

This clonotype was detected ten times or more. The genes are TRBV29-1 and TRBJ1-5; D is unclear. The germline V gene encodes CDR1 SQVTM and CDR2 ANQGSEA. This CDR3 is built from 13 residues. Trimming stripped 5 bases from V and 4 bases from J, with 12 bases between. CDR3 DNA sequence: TGCAGCGTTCACCCACCAAAGAATCAGCCCCAGCATTTT. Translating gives CSVHPPKNQPQHF.

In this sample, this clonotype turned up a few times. CDR3 loop: CASTRDSGSYEQYF. DNA of the CDR3: TGCGCCAGCACCCGGGACAGCGGGTCCTACGAGCAGTACTTC. The chain couples TRBV5-1 to TRBJ2-7, with D possibly matching TRBD1 (7 bases). Germline V lookup: CDR1 SGHRS, CDR2 YFSETQ. The CDR3 runs 14 residues. V lost 6 bases, J lost 1 base, and 14 bases lay in between.

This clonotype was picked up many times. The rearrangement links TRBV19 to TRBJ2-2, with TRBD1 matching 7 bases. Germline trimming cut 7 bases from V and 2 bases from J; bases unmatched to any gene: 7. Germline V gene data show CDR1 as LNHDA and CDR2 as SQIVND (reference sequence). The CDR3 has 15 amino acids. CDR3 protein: CASKRTGDNTGELFF. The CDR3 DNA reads TGTGCCAGTAAGCGGACAGGCGATAACACCGGGGAGCTGTTTTTT.

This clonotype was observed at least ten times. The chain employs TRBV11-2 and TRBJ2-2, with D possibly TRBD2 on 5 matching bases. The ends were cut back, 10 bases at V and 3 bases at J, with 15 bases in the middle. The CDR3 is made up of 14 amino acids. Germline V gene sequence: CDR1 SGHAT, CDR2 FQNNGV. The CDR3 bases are TGTGCCACTACGGGGATGTTCGACACCGGGGAGCTGTTTTTT. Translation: CATTGMFDTGELFF.

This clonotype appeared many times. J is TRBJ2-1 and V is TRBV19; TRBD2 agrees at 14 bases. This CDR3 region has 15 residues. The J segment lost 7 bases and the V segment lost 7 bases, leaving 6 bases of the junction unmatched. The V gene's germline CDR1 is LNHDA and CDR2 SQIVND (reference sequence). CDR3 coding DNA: TGTGCCAGTAAGCTGGGACTAGCGGGAGTGAATGAGCAGTTCTTC. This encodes CASKLGLAGVNEQFF.

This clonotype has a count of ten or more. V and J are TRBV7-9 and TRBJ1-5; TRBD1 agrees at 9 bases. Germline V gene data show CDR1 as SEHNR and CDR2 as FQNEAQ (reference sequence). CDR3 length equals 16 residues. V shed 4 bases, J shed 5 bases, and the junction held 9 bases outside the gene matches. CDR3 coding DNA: TGTGCCAGCAGCTCCCTGACAGGGGGGAAGGATCAGCCCCAGCATTTT. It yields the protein CASSSLTGGKDQPQHF.

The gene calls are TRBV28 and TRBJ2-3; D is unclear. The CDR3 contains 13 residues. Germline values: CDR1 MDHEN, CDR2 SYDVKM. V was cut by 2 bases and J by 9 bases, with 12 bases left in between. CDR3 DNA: TGTGCCAGCAGTTTAACCGTGGCCGAGACGCAGTATTTT. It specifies CASSLTVAETQYF.

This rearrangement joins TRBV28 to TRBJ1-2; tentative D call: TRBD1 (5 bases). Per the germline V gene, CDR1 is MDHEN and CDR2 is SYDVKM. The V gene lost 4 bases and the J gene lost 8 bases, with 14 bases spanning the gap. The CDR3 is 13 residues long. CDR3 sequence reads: CASSSGRGEGYTF. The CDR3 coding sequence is TGTGCCAGCAGTTCCGGGCGAGGGGAAGGCTACACCTTC.

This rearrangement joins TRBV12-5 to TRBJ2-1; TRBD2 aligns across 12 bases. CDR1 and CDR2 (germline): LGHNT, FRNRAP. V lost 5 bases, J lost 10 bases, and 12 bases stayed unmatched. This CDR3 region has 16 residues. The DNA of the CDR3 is TGTGCTAGTGGTCCGGGACTAGCGGGTTATATAGAGGAGCAGTTCTTC. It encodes CASGPGLAGYIEEQFF. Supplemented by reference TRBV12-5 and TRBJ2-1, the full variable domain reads DARVTQTPRHKVTEMGQEVTMRCQPILGHNTVFWYRQTMMQGLELLAYFRNRAPLDDSGMPKDRFSAEMPDATLATLKIQPSEPRDSAVYFCASGPGLAGYIEEQFFGPGTRLTVL.

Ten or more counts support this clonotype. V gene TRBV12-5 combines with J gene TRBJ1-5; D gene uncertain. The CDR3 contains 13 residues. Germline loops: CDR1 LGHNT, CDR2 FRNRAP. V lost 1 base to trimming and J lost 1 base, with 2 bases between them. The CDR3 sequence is CASGLGSNQPQHF. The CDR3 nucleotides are TGTGCTAGTGGTTTGGGAAGCAATCAGCCCCAGCATTTT.

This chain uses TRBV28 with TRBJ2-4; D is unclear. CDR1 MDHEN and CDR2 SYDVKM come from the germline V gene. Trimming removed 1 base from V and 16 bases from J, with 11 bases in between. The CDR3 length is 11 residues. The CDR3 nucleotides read TGTGCCAGCAGTTTATCACCGATTCGTTACTTC. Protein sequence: CASSLSPIRYF.

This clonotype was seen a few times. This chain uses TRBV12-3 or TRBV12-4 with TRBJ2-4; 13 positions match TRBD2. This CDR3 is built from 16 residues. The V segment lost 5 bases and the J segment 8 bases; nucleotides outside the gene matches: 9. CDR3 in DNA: TGTGCCAGCAGTCAGGGACTAGCGGGGCGTAGGGACATTCAGTACTTC. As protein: CASSQGLAGRRDIQYF.

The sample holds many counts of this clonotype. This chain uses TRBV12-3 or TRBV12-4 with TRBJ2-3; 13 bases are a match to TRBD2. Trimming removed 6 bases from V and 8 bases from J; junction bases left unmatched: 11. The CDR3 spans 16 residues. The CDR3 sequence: CASRSRTSGRKVTQYF. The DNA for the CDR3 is TGTGCCAGCAGATCCAGGACTAGCGGGAGAAAGGTTACGCAGTATTTT.